These T cell receptor beta chains were read from a single sample in a study of T-cell memory formation after mild COVID-19. TCRdb reprocessed the 5' RACE reads with MiXCR, giving one entry per CDR3 protein. The sample has around 180,000 distinct CDR3 sequences; about a sixth are singletons. The sequencing input was PBMCs or a T cell subset sorted from them (not recorded which). Source of these receptors: an adult woman who had mild COVID-19 (a few samples of this study predate the infection). Cell type and time point are not known. Both conserved end residues are part of each CDR3. Each record gives: clone size, J gene, V gene, D gene, CDR3 DNA, CDR3 protein. The D gene is left open where the match is weak. Clone size, where shown, is once, few, many, or a class for clones that have expanded.

few | TRBJ1-2 | TRBV7-3 | - | TGTGCCAGCAGCTTAACAGGAGGGGTACAATCCGATGGCTACACCTTC | CASSLTGGVQSDGYTF
few | TRBJ2-7 | TRBV20-1 | - | TGCAGTGCTAGATCCCAGGGGAAGTACGAGCAGTACTTC | CSARSQGKYEQYF
- | TRBJ2-7 | TRBV6-1 | TRBD1 | TGTGCCAGCTCCTGGTACAGGGGAAACGAGCAGTACTTC | CASSWYRGNEQYF
few | TRBJ1-4 | TRBV29-1 | - | TGCAGCGTTGGGTCCGGATTGGCTAATGAAAAACTGTTTTTT | CSVGSGLANEKLFF
- | TRBJ1-1 | TRBV5-5 | - | TGTGCCAGCAGCACGCCGGGACTCCAGACCGCTGAAGCTTTCTTT | CASSTPGLQTAEAFF
- | TRBJ2-7 | TRBV5-5 | - | TGTGCCAGCAGCTTGGGAGTGAGGGGTGAGCAGTACTTC | CASSLGVRGEQYF
- | TRBJ1-2 | TRBV12-3/TRBV12-4 | - | TGTGCCAGCAGTTTACTAACCGGGAGCTATTATGGCTACACCTTC | CASSLLTGSYYGYTF
few | TRBJ2-7 | TRBV4-1 | - | TGCGCCAGCAGCCAAGGGATGGGCAGGTCCTTGATTAACGAGCAGTACTTC | CASSQGMGRSLINEQYF
few | TRBJ2-2 | TRBV7-6 | - | TGTGCCAGCAGCTTAGGCCAGGGCGGGGAGCTGTTTTTT | CASSLGQGGELFF
few | TRBJ2-5 | TRBV15 | TRBD2 | TGTGCCACCTCCGGGCGGGGGAAGGAGACCCAGTACTTC | CATSGRGKETQYF
few | TRBJ2-1 | TRBV24-1 | - | TGTGCCCCCTCCGAGTGGGTGGGGTTGGTGTTCTTC | CAPSEWVGLVFF
few | TRBJ2-1 | TRBV24-1 | - | TGTGCCACCAGTGATCGAGACTACTCCTCCTACAATGAGCAGTTCTTC | CATSDRDYSSYNEQFF
- | TRBJ1-1 | TRBV20-1 | - | TGCAGTGCTAGAGGCGCATACACTGAAGCTTTCTTT | CSARGAYTEAFF
few | TRBJ1-2 | TRBV12-3/TRBV12-4 | - | TGTGCCAGCAGCTTAAGGGAACCGGCACCCTACACCTTC | CASSLREPAPYTF
few | TRBJ2-7 | TRBV7-2 | TRBD2 | TGTGCCAGCAGCTTAAGGGGACTAGCTTCCACCGAGCAGTACTTC | CASSLRGLASTEQYF
- | TRBJ2-5 | TRBV24-1 | TRBD1 | TGTGCCACCAGTGATCCCGGACAGGGCAAGAAGACCCAGTACTTC | CATSDPGQGKKTQYF
few | TRBJ1-3 | TRBV12-3/TRBV12-4 | - | TGTGCCAGCAGTTTGGTCGGGTCTGGAAACACCATATATTTT | CASSLVGSGNTIYF
many | TRBJ2-1 | TRBV7-8 | - | TGTGCCAGCAGCCCCAGGATTTACAATGAGCAGTTCTTC | CASSPRIYNEQFF
many | TRBJ1-1 | TRBV7-2 | - | TGTGCCAGCAGCTTAACCCCGAACACTGAAGCTTTCTTT | CASSLTPNTEAFF
few | TRBJ1-1 | TRBV11-2 | - | TGTGCCAGCAGCTGGAGCCAGGACACTGAAGCTTTCTTT | CASSWSQDTEAFF
few | TRBJ2-7 | TRBV5-4 | - | TGTGCCAGCAGCGCTGGACAGACCTACGAGCAGTACTTC | CASSAGQTYEQYF
few | TRBJ1-1 | TRBV29-1 | - | TGCAGCGCCCAGACAGTCCAGAACACTGAAGCTTTCTTT | CSAQTVQNTEAFF
few | TRBJ2-1 | TRBV20-1 | TRBD2 | TGCAGTGCTAGAGATCCCACTAGCGGGAGAACCAATGAGCAGTTCTTC | CSARDPTSGRTNEQFF
few | TRBJ2-3 | TRBV7-2 | - | TGTGCCAGCCGATCAACTAGCACAGATACGCAGTATTTT | CASRSTSTDTQYF
many | TRBJ2-1 | TRBV20-1 | TRBD2 | TGCAGTGCTATTAGCGGGGGGGCCGGCTACAATGAGCAGTTCTTC | CSAISGGAGYNEQFF
- | TRBJ1-5 | TRBV29-1 | - | TGCAGCGTTTCAGACTTCGGCAATCAGCCCCAGCATTTT | CSVSDFGNQPQHF
few | TRBJ2-1 | TRBV9 | - | TGTGCCAGCAGCGTAGTGCCTAGGAATCAGAATGAGCAGTTCTTC | CASSVVPRNQNEQFF
- | TRBJ1-3 | TRBV12-3/TRBV12-4 | TRBD1 | TGTGCCAGCAGTTCACGGAGGGGACAGGGCTCTGGAAACACCATATATTTT | CASSSRRGQGSGNTIYF
few | TRBJ2-5 | TRBV12-3/TRBV12-4 | - | TGTGCCAGCAGTTTGTTTTCTCGGGGTTTAACTAGGAGGTTTCGCGAGACCCAGTACTTC | CASSLFSRGLTRRFRETQYF
- | TRBJ2-7 | TRBV10-3 | - | TGTGCCACCTTAAGGAACACGGCGGGCTACGAGCAGTACTTC | CATLRNTAGYEQYF
few | TRBJ2-3 | TRBV4-2 | TRBD2 | TGTGCCAGCAGCCCATACTTCACTAGCGGCTACACAGATACGCAGTATTTT | CASSPYFTSGYTDTQYF
- | TRBJ2-1 | TRBV24-1 | TRBD2 | TGTGCCACCAGTGACGCGGGAGGATCGGGGAATGAGCAGTTCTTC | CATSDAGGSGNEQFF
- | TRBJ2-7 | TRBV7-9 | - | TGTGCCAGCAGCTCCAGCAGACGGGGGCGCGCCTACGAGCAGTACTTC | CASSSSRRGRAYEQYF
- | TRBJ2-3 | TRBV11-3 | - | TGTGCCAGCTCGAGGTCGGACGCGCAGTATTTT | CASSRSDAQYF
- | TRBJ2-1 | TRBV7-3 | TRBD2 | TGTGCCAGCAGCTTAGCCCCTAGCGGGGGGCCCAATGAGCAGTTCTTC | CASSLAPSGGPNEQFF
- | TRBJ1-2 | TRBV29-1 | - | TGCAGCGTTGCCAGCTATGGCTACACCTTC | CSVASYGYTF
many | TRBJ2-5 | TRBV7-2 | - | TGTGCCAGCAGCTTAGGAGTCGTGGGGACGGGGGTGGAGACCCAGTACTTC | CASSLGVVGTGVETQYF
- | TRBJ1-1 | TRBV5-1 | TRBD1 | TGCGCCAGCAGCTTGGACAGGGGGACGGGAGCTTTCTTT | CASSLDRGTGAFF
few | TRBJ1-1 | TRBV28 | - | TGTGCCAGCAGTTTCAGATCGAACACTGAAGCTTTCTTT | CASSFRSNTEAFF
- | TRBJ2-1 | TRBV12-3/TRBV12-4 | - | TGTGCCAGCACCCCGAGCCCCTACAATGAGCAGTTCTTC | CASTPSPYNEQFF
few | TRBJ2-4 | TRBV3-1 | - | TGTGCCAGCACCTCCTCGTCTCTAGCCAAAAACATTCAGTACTTC | CASTSSSLAKNIQYF
- | TRBJ2-1 | TRBV12-3/TRBV12-4 | TRBD1 | TGTGCCAGCAGTTTCGACAGGGGTTCCTACAATGAGCAGTTCTTC | CASSFDRGSYNEQFF
- | TRBJ1-2 | TRBV3-1 | - | TGTGCCAGCAGCCGCGGATCAGGAAACGGCTATGGCTACACCTTC | CASSRGSGNGYGYTF
few | TRBJ1-1 | TRBV5-1 | - | TGTGCCAGCAGCAGCGACAGGCTGAACACTGAAGCTTTCTTT | CASSSDRLNTEAFF